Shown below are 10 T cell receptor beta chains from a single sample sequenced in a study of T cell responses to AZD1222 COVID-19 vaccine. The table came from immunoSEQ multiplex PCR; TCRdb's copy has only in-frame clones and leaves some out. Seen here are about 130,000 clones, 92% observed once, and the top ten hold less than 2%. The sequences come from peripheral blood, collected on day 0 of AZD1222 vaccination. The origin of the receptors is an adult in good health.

CDR3 in DNA: TGTGCCAGCAGCCAAGACAGGGTCTCTGGGGCCAACGTCCTGACTTTC. This codes for CASSQDRVSGANVLTF. The chain links TRBV3-1 (or the pseudogene TRBV3-2) to TRBJ2-6; perhaps TRBD1 as D (5 bases). The CDR3 is 16 residues long. Germline loops: CDR1 LGHDT, CDR2 YNNKEL (reference sequence). V was shortened by 0 bases and J by 0 bases, with 6 bases between the two germline ends.

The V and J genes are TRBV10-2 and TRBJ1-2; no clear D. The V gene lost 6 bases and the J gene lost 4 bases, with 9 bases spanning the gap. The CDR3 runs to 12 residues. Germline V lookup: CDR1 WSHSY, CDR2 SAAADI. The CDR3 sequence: CASSLSSYGYTF. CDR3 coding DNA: TGCGCCAGCAGCCTTTCGTCCTATGGCTACACCTTC.

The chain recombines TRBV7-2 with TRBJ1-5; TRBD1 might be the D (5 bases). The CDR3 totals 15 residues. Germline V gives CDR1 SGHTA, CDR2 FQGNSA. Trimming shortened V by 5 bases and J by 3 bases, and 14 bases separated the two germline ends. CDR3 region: CASSLGSGFNQPQHF. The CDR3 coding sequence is TGTGCCAGCAGCCTCGGATCAGGGTTCAATCAGCCCCAGCATTTT.

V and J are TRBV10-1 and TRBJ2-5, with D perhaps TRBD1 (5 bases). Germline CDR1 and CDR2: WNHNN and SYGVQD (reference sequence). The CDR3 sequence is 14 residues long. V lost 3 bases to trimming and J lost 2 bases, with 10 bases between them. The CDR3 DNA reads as TGCGCCAGCAGTGACCCCGACAGACAAGAGACCCAGTACTTC. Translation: CASSDPDRQETQYF.

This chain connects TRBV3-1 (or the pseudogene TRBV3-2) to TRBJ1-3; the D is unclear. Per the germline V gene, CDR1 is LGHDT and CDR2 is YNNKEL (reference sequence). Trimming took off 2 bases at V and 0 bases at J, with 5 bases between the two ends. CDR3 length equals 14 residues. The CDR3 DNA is TGTGCCAGCAGCCAAATCCCCTCTGGAAACACCATATATTTT. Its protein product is CASSQIPSGNTIYF.

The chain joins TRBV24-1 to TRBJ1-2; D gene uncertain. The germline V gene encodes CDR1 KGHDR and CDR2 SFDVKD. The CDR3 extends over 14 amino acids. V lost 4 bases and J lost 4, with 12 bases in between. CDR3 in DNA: TGTGCCACCAGTGACGGGAGGGATATCTATGGCTACACCTTC. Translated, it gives CATSDGRDIYGYTF.

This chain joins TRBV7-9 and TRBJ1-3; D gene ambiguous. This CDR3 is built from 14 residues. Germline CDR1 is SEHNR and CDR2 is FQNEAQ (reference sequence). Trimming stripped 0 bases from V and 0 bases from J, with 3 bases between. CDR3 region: CASSLALSGNTIYF. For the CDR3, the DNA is TGTGCCAGCAGCTTAGCACTCTCTGGAAACACCATATATTTT.

CDR3 nucleotides: TGCAGTGCTAGTAGAAGGGACAGGGAGGATTCACCCCTCCACTTT. Its translation is CSASRRDREDSPLHF. The V and J genes are TRBV20-1 and TRBJ1-6; 9 bases fit TRBD1. Germline CDR1 and CDR2: DFQATT and SNEGSKA (reference sequence). V shed 3 bases and J 8 bases; nucleotides not matched to a gene: 8. CDR3 length: 15 residues.

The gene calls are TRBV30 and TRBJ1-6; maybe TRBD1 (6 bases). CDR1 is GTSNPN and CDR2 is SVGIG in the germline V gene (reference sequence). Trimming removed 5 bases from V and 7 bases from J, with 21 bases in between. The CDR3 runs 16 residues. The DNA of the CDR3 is TGTGCCTGGTCGGGAGGGGGGCCAGGAGGCAATTCACCCCTCCACTTT. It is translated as CAWSGGGPGGNSPLHF. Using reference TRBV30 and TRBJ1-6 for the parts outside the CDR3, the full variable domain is SQTIHQWPATLVQPVGSPLSLECTVEGTSNPNLYWYRQAAGRGLQLLFYSVGIGQISSEVPQNLSASRPQDRQFILSSKKLLLSDSGFYLCAWSGGGPGGNSPLHFGNGTRLTVT.

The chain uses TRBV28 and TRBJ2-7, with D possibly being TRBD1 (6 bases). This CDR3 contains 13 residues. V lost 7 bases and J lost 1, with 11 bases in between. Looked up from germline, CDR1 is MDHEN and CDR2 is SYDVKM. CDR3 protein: CASISGTSYEQYF. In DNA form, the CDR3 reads TGTGCCAGCATCTCGGGGACATCCTACGAGCAGTACTTC.